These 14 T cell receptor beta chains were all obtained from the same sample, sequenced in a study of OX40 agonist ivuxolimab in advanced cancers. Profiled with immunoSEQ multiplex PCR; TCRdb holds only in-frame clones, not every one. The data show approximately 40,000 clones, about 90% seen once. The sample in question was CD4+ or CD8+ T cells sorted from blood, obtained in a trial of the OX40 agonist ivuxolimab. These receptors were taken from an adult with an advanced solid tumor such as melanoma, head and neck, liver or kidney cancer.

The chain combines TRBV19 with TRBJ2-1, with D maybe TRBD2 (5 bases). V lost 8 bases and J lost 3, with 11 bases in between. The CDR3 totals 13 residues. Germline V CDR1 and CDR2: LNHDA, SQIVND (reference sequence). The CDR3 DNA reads TGTGCCAGTCTCGGGATTAACTACAATGAGCAGTTCTTC. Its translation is CASLGINYNEQFF.

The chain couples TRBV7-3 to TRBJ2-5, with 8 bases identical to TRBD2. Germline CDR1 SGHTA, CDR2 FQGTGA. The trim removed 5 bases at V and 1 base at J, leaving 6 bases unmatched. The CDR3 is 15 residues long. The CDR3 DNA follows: TGTGCCAGCAGCCCAATAGCGGGATCCCAAGAGACCCAGTACTTC. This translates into CASSPIAGSQETQYF.

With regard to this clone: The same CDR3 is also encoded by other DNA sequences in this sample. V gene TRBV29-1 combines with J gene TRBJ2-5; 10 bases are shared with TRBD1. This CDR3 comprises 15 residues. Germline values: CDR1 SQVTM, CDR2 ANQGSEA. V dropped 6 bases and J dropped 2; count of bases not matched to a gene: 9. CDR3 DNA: TGCAGCGTGGAGCCTGACAGGGGGCGGCAAGAGACCCAGTACTTC. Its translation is CSVEPDRGRQETQYF.

In DNA, the CDR3 is TGTGCCAGCAGTTCCAACCTACGTCAGCACCGGATTCAGTACTTC. Amino acids: CASSSNLRQHRIQYF. The rearrangement links TRBV28 to TRBJ2-4; unclear D gene. Germline CDR1 and CDR2: MDHEN and SYDVKM. Deletions cut 4 bases from V and 10 bases from J, with 20 bases between. The CDR3 loop spans 15 amino acids.

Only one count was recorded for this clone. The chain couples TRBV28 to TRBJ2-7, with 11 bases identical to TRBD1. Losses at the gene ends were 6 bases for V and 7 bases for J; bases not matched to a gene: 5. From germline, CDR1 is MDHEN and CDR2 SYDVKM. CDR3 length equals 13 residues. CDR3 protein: CASSPGQGGEQYF. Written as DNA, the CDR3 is TGTGCCAGCAGCCCGGGACAGGGGGGGGAGCAGTACTTC. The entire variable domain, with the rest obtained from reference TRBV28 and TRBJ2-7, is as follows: DVKVTQSSRYLVKRTGEKVFLECVQDMDHENMFWYRQDPGLGLRLIYFSYDVKMKEKGDIPEGYSVSREKKERFSLILESASTNQTSMYLCASSPGQGGEQYFGPGTRLTVT.

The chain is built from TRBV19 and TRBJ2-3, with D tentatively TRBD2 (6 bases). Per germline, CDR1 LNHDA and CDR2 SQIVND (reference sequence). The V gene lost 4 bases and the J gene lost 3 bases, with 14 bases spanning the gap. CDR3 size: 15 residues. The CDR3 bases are TGTGCCAGTAGTACCCCCGGGGGACCGACAGATACGCAGTATTTT. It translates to CASSTPGGPTDTQYF.

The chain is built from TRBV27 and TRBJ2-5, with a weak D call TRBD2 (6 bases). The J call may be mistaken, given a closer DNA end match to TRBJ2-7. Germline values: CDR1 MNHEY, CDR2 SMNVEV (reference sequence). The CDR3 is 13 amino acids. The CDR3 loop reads CASSRGKGFEQYF. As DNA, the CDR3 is TGTGCCAGCAGCCGCGGGAAAGGGTTCGAGCAGTACTTC.

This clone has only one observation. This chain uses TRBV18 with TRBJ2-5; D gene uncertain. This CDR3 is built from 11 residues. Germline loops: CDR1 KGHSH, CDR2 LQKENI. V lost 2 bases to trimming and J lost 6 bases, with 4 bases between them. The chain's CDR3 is CASSPKQTQYF. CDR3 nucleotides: TGTGCCAGCTCACCAAAACAGACCCAGTACTTC.

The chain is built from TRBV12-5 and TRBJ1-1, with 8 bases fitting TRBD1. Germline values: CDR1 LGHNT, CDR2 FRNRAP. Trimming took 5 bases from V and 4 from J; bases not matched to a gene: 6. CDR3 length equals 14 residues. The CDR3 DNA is TGTGCTAGTGGTCTCAGGGGGCTAACCACTGAAGCTTTCTTT. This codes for CASGLRGLTTEAFF.

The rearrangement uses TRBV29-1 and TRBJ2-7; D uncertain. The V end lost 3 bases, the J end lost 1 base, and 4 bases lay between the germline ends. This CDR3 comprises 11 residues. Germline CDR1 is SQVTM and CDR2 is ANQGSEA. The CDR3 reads CSVDNSYEQYF. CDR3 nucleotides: TGCAGCGTTGACAATTCCTACGAGCAGTACTTC.

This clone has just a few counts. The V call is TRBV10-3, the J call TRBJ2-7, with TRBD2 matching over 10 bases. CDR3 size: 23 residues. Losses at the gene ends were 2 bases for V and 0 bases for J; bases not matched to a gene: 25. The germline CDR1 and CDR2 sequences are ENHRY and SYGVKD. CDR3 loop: CAISETRVTARASGSGGSYEQYF. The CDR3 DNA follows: TGTGCCATCAGTGAGACCAGGGTGACGGCCCGGGCTAGCGGGAGCGGTGGCTCCTACGAGCAGTACTTC.

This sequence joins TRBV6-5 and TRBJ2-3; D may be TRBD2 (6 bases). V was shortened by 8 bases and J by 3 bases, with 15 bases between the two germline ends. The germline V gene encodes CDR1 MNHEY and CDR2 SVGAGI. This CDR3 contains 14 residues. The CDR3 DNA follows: TGTGCCAGCGCCGGGACTTCATTAACAGATACGCAGTATTTT. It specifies CASAGTSLTDTQYF.

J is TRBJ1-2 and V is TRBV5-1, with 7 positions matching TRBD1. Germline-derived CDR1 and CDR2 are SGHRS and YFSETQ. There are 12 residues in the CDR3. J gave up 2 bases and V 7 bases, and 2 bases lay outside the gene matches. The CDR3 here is CASAGQNYGYTF. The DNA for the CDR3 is TGCGCCAGCGCGGGACAGAACTATGGCTACACCTTC.

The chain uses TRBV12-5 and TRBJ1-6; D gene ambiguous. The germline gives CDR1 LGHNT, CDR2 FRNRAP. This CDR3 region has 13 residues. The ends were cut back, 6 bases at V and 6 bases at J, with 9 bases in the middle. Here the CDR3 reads CASGRRTNSPLHF. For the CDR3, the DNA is TGTGCTAGTGGGAGACGGACTAATTCACCCCTCCACTTT.